This passage covers 30 T cell receptor beta chains from one sample sequenced in a study of blood T cell repertoires in COVID-19. Profiled with immunoSEQ multiplex PCR; TCRdb holds only in-frame clones, not every one. The data show approximately 120,000 clones, with 84% seen just once and about 7% held by the top ten. The material sequenced was peripheral blood. Source of these receptors: a woman in her forties or fifties with acute or convalescent COVID-19.

The gene calls are TRBV6-6 and TRBJ2-7; TRBD1 agrees at 7 bases. V trimming: 2 bases; J trimming: 3 bases; junction bases outside the gene matches: 4. Germline V CDR1 and CDR2: MNHNY, SVGAGI (reference sequence). The CDR3 length is 14 residues. The CDR3: CASSYGTVIYEQYF. CDR3 coding DNA: TGTGCCAGCAGTTACGGGACAGTTATCTACGAGCAGTACTTC.

The chain employs TRBV5-1 and TRBJ2-5; TRBD1 matches 10 bases. With 7 bases clipped from V and 5 bases from J, the junction kept 5 bases outside the gene matches. The CDR3 consists of 13 residues. Germline V CDR1 and CDR2: SGHRS, YFSETQ. CDR3 nucleotides: TGCGCCAGCGGGACAGGGGCCGGGGAGACCCAGTACTTC. This encodes CASGTGAGETQYF.

J is TRBJ1-5 and V is TRBV19; no definite D call. Germline-derived CDR1 and CDR2 are LNHDA and SQIVND (reference sequence). The V gene lost 2 bases and the J gene lost 0 bases, with 8 bases spanning the gap. This CDR3 region has 15 residues. CDR3 DNA sequence: TGTGCCAGTAGTATACGCGCGGATAGCAATCAGCCCCAGCATTTT. The encoded protein is CASSIRADSNQPQHF. The full variable domain, rest sourced from reference TRBV19 and TRBJ1-5, is DGGITQSPKYLFRKEGQNVTLSCEQNLNHDAMYWYRQDPGQGLRLIYYSQIVNDFQKGDIAEGYSVSREKKESFPLTVTSAQKNPTAFYLCASSIRADSNQPQHFGDGTRLSIL.

The sample holds one count of this clone. This chain connects TRBV5-1 to TRBJ2-3; tentative D call: TRBD2 (6 bases). With 3 bases removed from V and 3 bases from J, the gap between germline ends came to 14 bases. Germline CDR1 reads SGHRS; CDR2 reads YFSETQ. The CDR3 has 15 residues. CDR3 DNA sequence: TGCGCCAGCAGCTACGGACTAACCAATACAGATACGCAGTATTTT. Encoded protein: CASSYGLTNTDTQYF.

The chain recombines TRBV6-5 with TRBJ1-3, with D uncertain. Germline V gene lookup returns CDR1 MNHEY and CDR2 SVGAGI. The V end lost 6 bases, the J end lost 0 bases, and 9 bases lay between the germline ends. CDR3 length: 14 amino acids. CDR3 sequence: CASSAGTSGNTIYF. For the CDR3, the DNA is TGTGCCAGCAGCGCAGGAACCTCTGGAAACACCATATATTTT.

The CDR3 loop is CASSLQGVGETQYF. The CDR3 nucleotides are TGTGCCAGCAGCCTACAGGGAGTCGGGGAGACGCAGTATTTT. V gene TRBV7-6 combines with J gene TRBJ2-3, with D perhaps TRBD1 (6 bases). Germline V gene sequence: CDR1 SGHVS, CDR2 FNYEAQ. The CDR3 runs to 14 residues. Trimming left V 5 bases short and J 9 bases short, with 18 bases between.

The chain has TRBV3-1 (or the pseudogene TRBV3-2) and TRBJ1-3, with D hard to call. V was pared by 0 bases and J by 4 bases, with 13 bases between. Germline CDR1 LGHDT, CDR2 YNNKEL (reference sequence). CDR3 length: 16 amino acids. CDR3 region: CASSQDNFPTGNTIYF. CDR3 nucleotides: TGTGCCAGCAGCCAAGATAACTTTCCCACGGGAAACACCATATATTTT.

The V and J genes are TRBV3-1 (or the pseudogene TRBV3-2) and TRBJ1-1; D is ambiguous. CDR1 and CDR2 (germline): LGHDT, YNNKEL (reference sequence). The V gene lost 4 bases and the J gene lost 8 bases, with 17 bases spanning the gap. The CDR3 contains 14 residues. The DNA for the CDR3 is TGTGCCAGCAGCCTTCGGGAGAGGGAGACAGAAGCTTTCTTT. It yields the protein CASSLRERETEAFF.

The J gene is TRBJ1-2, the V gene TRBV6-1; TRBD1 might be the D (6 bases). The V gene lost 3 bases and the J gene lost 5 bases, with 13 bases spanning the gap. Germline CDR1 and CDR2: MNHNS and SASEGT. The CDR3 has 14 amino acids. The DNA for the CDR3 is TGTGCCAGCAGTGAGCGGGGGCACGGGTATGGCTACACCTTC. Translation: CASSERGHGYGYTF.

The chain carries TRBV19 and TRBJ1-1, with 7 bases identical to TRBD1. With 7 bases clipped from V and 1 base from J, the junction kept 12 bases outside the gene matches. The CDR3 extends over 16 amino acids. CDR1 is LNHDA, CDR2 SQIVND, per germline (reference sequence). The CDR3 DNA sequence: TGTGCCAGTACCGGTACCGACAGGGCGAGGAACACTGAAGCTTTCTTT. It is translated as CASTGTDRARNTEAFF.

V and J are TRBV28 and TRBJ2-3, with 11 bases that match TRBD2. The CDR3 contains 16 residues. The V and J ends lost 5 bases and 2 bases, in that order; junction bases with no gene match: 6. Germline loops: CDR1 MDHEN, CDR2 SYDVKM. CDR3 in DNA: TGTGCCAGCAGTCCGACTAGCGGGGTTGTCACAGATACGCAGTATTTT. Translation: CASSPTSGVVTDTQYF.

J is TRBJ1-3 and V is TRBV13; D not resolved. This CDR3 contains 17 residues. V lost 3 bases, J lost 0 bases, and 15 bases lay in between. CDR1 is PRHDT and CDR2 is FYEKMQ in the germline V gene (reference sequence). The CDR3 spells CASSFARNDLSGNTIYF. CDR3 nucleotide sequence: TGTGCCAGCAGCTTTGCTAGAAATGACCTCTCTGGAAACACCATATATTTT.

This chain uses TRBV11-3 with TRBJ2-2; D call uncertain. Germline loops: CDR1 SGHNT, CDR2 YENEEA. This CDR3 is built from 15 residues. V lost 1 base and J lost 0, with 6 bases in between. CDR3 in DNA: TGTGCCAGCAGCTTAGGAGAAGCGAACACCGGGGAGCTGTTTTTT. It encodes CASSLGEANTGELFF.

The CDR3 nucleotides are TGTGCCAGCAGACTTCCAAGCGGGGGCACAGATACGCAGTATTTT. This codes for CASRLPSGGTDTQYF. The chain has TRBV28 and TRBJ2-3, with TRBD2 matching over 7 bases. V dropped 6 bases and J dropped 1; count of bases not matched to a gene: 7. This CDR3 region has 15 residues. CDR1 is MDHEN and CDR2 is SYDVKM in the germline V gene.

The rearrangement links TRBV6-5 to TRBJ1-2, with D unclear. Germline V gene sequence: CDR1 MNHEY, CDR2 SVGAGI. The V end was cut by 4 bases, the J end by 2 bases, with 8 bases between. The CDR3 is 13 amino acids. CDR3 region: CASSSDKNYGYTF. As DNA, the CDR3 is TGTGCCAGCAGTTCCGACAAGAACTATGGCTACACCTTC.

Judged by abundance, this clone is medium-sized. The chain links TRBV6-2 or TRBV6-3 to TRBJ2-3; 8 nucleotides agree with TRBD2. This CDR3 has 15 amino acids. Looked up from germline, CDR1 is MNHEY and CDR2 is SVGEGT. J lost 3 bases, V lost 7 bases, and 9 bases had no gene match. CDR3: CASTYSGGATDTQYF. The CDR3 bases are TGTGCCAGCACTTATTCCGGGGGGGCGACAGATACGCAGTATTTT.

J is TRBJ1-5 and V is TRBV2, with TRBD1 identical over 7 bases. The CDR3 is made up of 15 amino acids. With 6 bases clipped from V and 1 base from J, the junction kept 6 bases outside the gene matches. Germline-derived CDR1 and CDR2 are SNHLY and FYNNEI. CDR3 in DNA: TGTGCCAGCAGCGGTGACAGGGCGAGCAATCAGCCCCAGCATTTT. This sequence encodes CASSGDRASNQPQHF.

The chain employs TRBV5-1 and TRBJ2-1; TRBD2 might be the D (6 bases). The CDR3 is 16 residues long. V was cut by 0 bases and J by 2 bases, with 12 bases left in between. The germline CDR1 and CDR2 sequences are SGHRS and YFSETQ. The CDR3 is CASSLGGAGAYNEQFF. CDR3 DNA: TGCGCCAGCAGCTTGGGAGGAGCGGGCGCCTACAATGAGCAGTTCTTC. The variable domain in full, with the rest retrieved from reference TRBV5-1 and TRBJ2-1, is KAGVTQTPRYLIKTRGQQVTLSCSPISGHRSVSWYQQTPGQGLQFLFEYFSETQRNKGNFPGRFSGRQFSNSRSEMNVSTLELGDSALYLCASSLGGAGAYNEQFFGPGTRLTVL.

The chain is built from TRBV9 and TRBJ1-2, with TRBD1 matching over 7 bases. The CDR3 contains 14 residues. Germline CDR1 reads SGDLS; CDR2 reads YYNGEE. V was pared by 4 bases and J by 3 bases, with 6 bases of the junction left unmatched. The CDR3 loop reads CASSLGGVDYGYTF. The DNA of the CDR3 is TGTGCCAGCAGCCTAGGGGGCGTAGACTATGGCTACACCTTC.

CDR3 nucleotides: TGCGCCAGCAGCTCTTCCCGTGGACTAGCGGAATACACAGATACGCAGTATTTT. As protein: CASSSSRGLAEYTDTQYF. The rearrangement uses TRBV5-1 and TRBJ2-3, with TRBD2 matching 10 bases. The CDR3 is 18 residues long. J gave up 2 bases and V 3 bases, and 12 bases lay outside the gene matches. From germline, CDR1 is SGHRS and CDR2 YFSETQ.

The chain employs TRBV5-1 and TRBJ2-3; 11 bases agree with TRBD2. The length of the CDR3 is 16 residues. Germline CDR1 SGHRS, CDR2 YFSETQ. V gave up 0 bases and J gave up 9 bases; unmatched junction bases: 9. The CDR3: CASSLDYLAGGGTQYF. DNA of the CDR3: TGCGCCAGCAGCTTGGATTATCTAGCGGGGGGAGGCACGCAGTATTTT.

The chain combines TRBV3-1 (or the pseudogene TRBV3-2) with TRBJ2-3; 8 bases are shared with TRBD1. The germline V gene encodes CDR1 LGHDT and CDR2 YNNKEL (reference sequence). V lost 5 bases to trimming and J lost 8 bases; unmatched junction nucleotides: 9. This CDR3 comprises 14 residues. The CDR3 here is CASSSRTGLVTQYF. The CDR3 DNA sequence: TGTGCCAGCAGCTCCCGGACAGGGCTCGTTACGCAGTATTTT.

The V gene is TRBV2, the J gene TRBJ2-7; weak D call: TRBD1 (5 bases). Trimming took 8 bases from V and 3 from J, leaving 14 bases between them. This CDR3 spans 13 amino acids. Germline values: CDR1 SNHLY, CDR2 FYNNEI. The CDR3 nucleotides read TGTGCCAGCTCGAGACAGACGAACTACGAGCAGTACTTC. Its protein is CASSRQTNYEQYF.

CDR3 protein: CASSLVGGEEAFF. The CDR3 DNA is TGTGCCAGCAGCTTGGTGGGGGGAGAAGAAGCTTTCTTT. V is TRBV7-3 and J is TRBJ1-1; D is perhaps TRBD1 (5 bases). The germline V gene encodes CDR1 SGHTA and CDR2 FQGTGA. There are 13 residues in the CDR3. Deletions cut 3 bases from V and 8 bases from J, with 13 bases between.

The genes are TRBV6-5 and TRBJ1-1; D call uncertain. V lost 0 bases, J lost 6 bases, and 11 bases lay in between. CDR3 length: 14 amino acids. Germline-derived CDR1 and CDR2 are MNHEY and SVGAGI. CDR3: CASSYSLRRSEAFF. Here the CDR3 DNA reads TGTGCCAGCAGTTACTCTCTCCGGCGGTCTGAAGCTTTCTTT.

V gene TRBV9 combines with J gene TRBJ2-5, with 8 positions matching TRBD2. From germline, CDR1 is SGDLS and CDR2 YYNGEE. The CDR3 has 15 residues. The V and J ends lost 1 base and 2 bases, in that order; junction bases with no gene match: 4. The chain's CDR3 is CASSVTSGLQETQYF. The CDR3, as DNA: TGTGCCAGCAGCGTAACTAGCGGCCTACAAGAGACCCAGTACTTC.

CDR3 protein: CASSFGRNKGYTF. CDR3 coding DNA: TGTGCCAGCAGTTTCGGCAGGAATAAGGGCTACACCTTC. The rearrangement uses TRBV12-3 or TRBV12-4 and TRBJ1-2; the D is unclear. The CDR3 is made up of 13 amino acids. Trimming cost V 3 bases and J 8 bases, with 13 bases left between them.

The genes are TRBV10-3 and TRBJ2-3, with 11 bases matching TRBD2. Germline values: CDR1 ENHRY, CDR2 SYGVKD. V lost 10 bases, J lost 4 bases, and 1 base stayed unmatched. This CDR3 has 12 amino acids. CDR3 DNA sequence: TGTGCCACGGGACTAGCGGCAGATACGCAGTATTTT. It translates to CATGLAADTQYF.

The genes are TRBV5-1 and TRBJ1-1; a possible D gene is TRBD1 (5 bases). V was cut by 3 bases and J by 1 base, with 10 bases left in between. This CDR3 is 14 amino acids long. Germline assignment: CDR1 SGHRS and CDR2 YFSETQ. The CDR3 coding sequence is TGCGCCAGCAGCTGGGCCCAGGGGAACACTGAAGCTTTCTTT. It translates to CASSWAQGNTEAFF.

V is TRBV19 and J is TRBJ2-3; 8 bases map to TRBD1. The V gene's germline CDR1 is LNHDA and CDR2 SQIVND (reference sequence). The CDR3 consists of 13 residues. The V and J ends lost 6 bases and 5 bases, in that order; junction bases with no gene match: 4. The CDR3 DNA reads TGTGCCAGTAGAGCAACAGGGGGAGATACGCAGTATTTT. Translated, it gives CASRATGGDTQYF. The whole variable domain, filled in from reference TRBV19 and TRBJ2-3, reads DGGITQSPKYLFRKEGQNVTLSCEQNLNHDAMYWYRQDPGQGLRLIYYSQIVNDFQKGDIAEGYSVSREKKESFPLTVTSAQKNPTAFYLCASRATGGDTQYFGPGTRLTVL.